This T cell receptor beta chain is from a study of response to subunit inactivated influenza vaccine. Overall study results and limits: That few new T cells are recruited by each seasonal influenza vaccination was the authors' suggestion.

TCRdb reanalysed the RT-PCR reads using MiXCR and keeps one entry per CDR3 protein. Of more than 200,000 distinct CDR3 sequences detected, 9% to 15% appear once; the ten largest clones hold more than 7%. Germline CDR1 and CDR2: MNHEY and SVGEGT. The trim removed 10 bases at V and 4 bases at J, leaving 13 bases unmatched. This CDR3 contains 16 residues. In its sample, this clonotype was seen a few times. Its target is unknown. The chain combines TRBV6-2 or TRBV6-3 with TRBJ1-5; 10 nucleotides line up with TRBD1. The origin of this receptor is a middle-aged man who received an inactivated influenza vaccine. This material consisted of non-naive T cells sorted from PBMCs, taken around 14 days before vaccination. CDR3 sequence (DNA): TGTGCCAACTACCGACGCGACAGGGGGCCTAATCAGCCCCAGCATTTT. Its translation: CANYRRDRGPNQPQHF.